The subject of this entry is one TCR beta chain. These data originate in a study of T cell clonotyping in hematopoietic cell transplantation. TCRdb keeps only in-frame clones here, not all; method: immunoSEQ multiplex PCR. The profile shows just under 3,500 clones, just over 70% of them singletons. This sequence originates from a male patient between 40 and 49 years old who had an allogeneic stem cell transplant from an unrelated donor, so the T cells may come from the graft donor. Some clones in this sample may be carry-over from other donors' samples. Sequencing was performed on peripheral blood mononuclear cells, taken 30 days after allogeneic stem cell transplant.

CDR3 DNA sequence: TGTGCCAGCTGGGAAGGGACAGGAGTATACGAGCAGTACTTC. Its protein product is CASWEGTGVYEQYF. The J gene is TRBJ2-7, the V gene TRBV28; 8 bases fit TRBD1. The germline gives CDR1 MDHEN, CDR2 SYDVKM. This CDR3 has 14 amino acids. V shed 8 bases, J shed 4 bases, and the junction held 10 bases outside the gene matches.